The T cell receptor beta chain under discussion was sequenced for a study of T cell changes during pregnancy in multiple sclerosis. Germline lookup yields CDR1 SEHNR and CDR2 FQNEAQ (reference sequence). V gave up 4 bases and J gave up 9 bases; unmatched junction bases: 8. CDR3 length: 14 residues. TCRdb's copy holds only in-frame clones and misses some; the assay was immunoSEQ multiplex PCR. The sample shows about 50,000 clones, around 90% of them seen only once. Specimen: CD4+ T cells from peripheral blood mononuclear cells, collected in the second trimester of pregnancy. This TCR came from a female donor with multiple sclerosis, enrolled in a pregnancy study. This chain links TRBV7-9 with TRBJ2-1, with 8 bases lining up with TRBD2. The CDR3 region has the DNA TGTGCCAGCAGCTCCCGGGGGGGGCTTAGTGAGCAGTTCTTC. It yields the protein CASSSRGGLSEQFF.